This TCR beta chain was recovered during a study of blood T cell repertoires in COVID-19. The germline CDR1 and CDR2 sequences are KGHDR and SFDVKD. This CDR3 comprises 12 residues. The germline V and J ends were trimmed by 4 bases and 11 bases, with 11 bases remaining between them. Sequencing was performed with immunoSEQ multiplex PCR; in TCRdb, only in-frame clones are kept and a portion is missing. The sample shows some 250,000 clones, 70% to 75% of them seen only once. Sequencing was performed on peripheral blood. The chain is built from TRBV24-1 and TRBJ2-1; perhaps TRBD1 as D (6 bases). The sequence was collected from a woman older than 75 with acute or convalescent COVID-19. The CDR3 spells CATSDATGQQFF. In DNA form, the CDR3 reads TGTGCCACCAGTGACGCGACAGGTCAGCAGTTCTTC.